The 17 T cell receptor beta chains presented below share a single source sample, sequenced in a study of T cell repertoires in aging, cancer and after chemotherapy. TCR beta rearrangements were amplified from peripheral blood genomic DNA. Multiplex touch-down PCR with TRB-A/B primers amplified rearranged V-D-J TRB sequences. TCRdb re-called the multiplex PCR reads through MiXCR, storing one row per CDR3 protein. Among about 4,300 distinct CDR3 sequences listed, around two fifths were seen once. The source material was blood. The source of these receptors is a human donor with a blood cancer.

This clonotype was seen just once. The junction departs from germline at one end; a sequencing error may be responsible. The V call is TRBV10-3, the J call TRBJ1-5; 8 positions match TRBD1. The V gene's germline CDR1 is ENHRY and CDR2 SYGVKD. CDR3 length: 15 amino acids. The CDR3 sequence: CDISQGQGTNQPQHF. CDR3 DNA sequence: TGTGACATCAGCCAAGGACAGGGTACAAATCAGCCCCAGCATTTT.

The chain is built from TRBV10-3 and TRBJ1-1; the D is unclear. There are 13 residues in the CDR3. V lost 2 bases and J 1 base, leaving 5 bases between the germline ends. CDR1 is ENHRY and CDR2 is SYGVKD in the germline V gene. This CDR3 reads CAISETPNTEAFF. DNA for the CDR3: TGTGCCATCAGTGAGACTCCGAACACTGAAGCTTTCTTT.

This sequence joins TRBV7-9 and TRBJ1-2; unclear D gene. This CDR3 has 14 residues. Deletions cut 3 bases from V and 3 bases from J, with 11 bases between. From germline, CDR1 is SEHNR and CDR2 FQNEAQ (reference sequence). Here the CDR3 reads CASSFGIGDYGYTF. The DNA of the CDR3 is TGTGCCAGCAGCTTTGGTATTGGAGACTATGGCTACACCTTC.

CDR3 region: CASSESRGTDTQYF. In DNA, the CDR3 is TGTGCCAGCAGTGAATCAAGGGGCACAGATACGCAGTATTTT. The rearrangement joins TRBV6-1 to TRBJ2-3, with no clear D. The CDR3 has 14 amino acids. The ends were cut back, 2 bases at V and 1 base at J, with 7 bases in the middle. From germline, CDR1 is MNHNS and CDR2 SASEGT.

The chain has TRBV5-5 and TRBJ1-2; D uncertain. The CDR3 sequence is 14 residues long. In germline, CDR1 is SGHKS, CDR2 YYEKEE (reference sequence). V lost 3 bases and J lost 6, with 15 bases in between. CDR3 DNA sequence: TGTGCCAGCAGCTATGCCCCGATAGAGAATGGCTACACCTTC. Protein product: CASSYAPIENGYTF.

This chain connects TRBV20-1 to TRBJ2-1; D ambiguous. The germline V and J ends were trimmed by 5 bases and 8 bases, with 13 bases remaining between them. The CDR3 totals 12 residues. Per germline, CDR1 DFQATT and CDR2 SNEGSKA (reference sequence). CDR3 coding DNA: TGCAGTGCTCCATTGCTTCTCGATGAGCAGTTCTTC. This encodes CSAPLLLDEQFF.

The DNA for the CDR3 is TGTGCCAGCAGCCAACTGGCTACCTACAATGAGCAGTTCTTC. As protein: CASSQLATYNEQFF. The chain combines TRBV14 with TRBJ2-1; D gene ambiguous. V lost 2 bases and J lost 2, with 7 bases in between. CDR3 length equals 14 residues. Germline values: CDR1 SGHDN, CDR2 FVKESK.

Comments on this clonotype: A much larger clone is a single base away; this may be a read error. The CDR3 DNA is TGTGCCAGTAGTCCCCTAGCGGGAACCACAGATACGCATTATTTT. Amino acids: CASSPLAGTTDTHYF. This sequence joins TRBV19 and TRBJ2-3, with 9 bases identical to TRBD2. CDR3 size: 15 residues. Germline CDR1 LNHDA, CDR2 SQIVND (reference sequence).

The CDR3 loop reads CARGGGANTGELFF. CDR3 sequence (DNA): TGTGCCAGGGGCGGAGGCGCGAACACCGGGGAGCTGTTTTTT. V is TRBV7-9 and J is TRBJ2-2, with D tentatively TRBD2 (5 bases). From germline, CDR1 is SEHNR and CDR2 FQNEAQ (reference sequence). Trimming shortened V by 9 bases and J by 0 bases, and 11 bases separated the two germline ends. The CDR3 contains 14 residues.

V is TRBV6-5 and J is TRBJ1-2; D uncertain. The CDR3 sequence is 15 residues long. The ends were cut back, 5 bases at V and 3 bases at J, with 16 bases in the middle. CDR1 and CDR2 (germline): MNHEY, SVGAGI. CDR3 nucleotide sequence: TGTGCCAGCAGTGCAAGTGAGGGTGCAGACTATGGCTACACCTTC. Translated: CASSASEGADYGYTF.

The CDR3 coding sequence is TGCAGCGTTGAACGGCAGGACAGGGTCTACGAGCAGTACTTC. Encoded protein: CSVERQDRVYEQYF. The chain recombines TRBV29-1 with TRBJ2-7; 8 positions agree with TRBD1. The CDR3 runs to 14 residues. Germline V gives CDR1 SQVTM, CDR2 ANQGSEA. V shed 2 bases and J 3 bases; nucleotides not matched to a gene: 6.

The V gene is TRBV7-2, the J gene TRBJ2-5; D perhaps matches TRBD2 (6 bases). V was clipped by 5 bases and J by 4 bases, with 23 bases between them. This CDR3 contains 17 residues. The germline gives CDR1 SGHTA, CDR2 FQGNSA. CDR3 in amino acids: CASSLSPTRVMGETQYF. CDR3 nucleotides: TGTGCCAGCAGCCTCTCCCCGACTAGGGTCATGGGAGAGACCCAGTACTTC. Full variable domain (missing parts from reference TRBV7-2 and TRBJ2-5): GAGVSQSPSNKVTEKGKDVELRCDPISGHTALYWYRQSLGQGLEFLIYFQGNSAPDKSGLPSDRFSAERTGGSVSTLTIQRTQQEDSAVYLCASSLSPTRVMGETQYFGPGTRLLVL.

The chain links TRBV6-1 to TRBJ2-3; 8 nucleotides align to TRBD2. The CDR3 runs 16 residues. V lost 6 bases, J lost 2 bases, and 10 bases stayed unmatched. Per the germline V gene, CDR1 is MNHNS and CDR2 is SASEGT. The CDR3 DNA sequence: TGTGCCAGCAGGGCCTATAGCGGGGAATACACAGATACGCAGTATTTT. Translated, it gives CASRAYSGEYTDTQYF.

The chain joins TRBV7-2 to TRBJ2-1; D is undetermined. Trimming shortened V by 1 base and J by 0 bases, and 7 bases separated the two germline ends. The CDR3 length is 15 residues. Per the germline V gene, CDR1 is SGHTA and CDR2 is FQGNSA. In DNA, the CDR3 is TGTGCCAGCAGCTTAGACTGGACCTCCTACAATGAGCAGTTCTTC. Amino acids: CASSLDWTSYNEQFF.

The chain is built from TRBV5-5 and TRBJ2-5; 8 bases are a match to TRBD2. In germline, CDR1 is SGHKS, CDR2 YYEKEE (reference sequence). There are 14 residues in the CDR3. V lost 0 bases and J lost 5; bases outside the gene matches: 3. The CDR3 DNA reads TGTGCCAGCAGCTTGGTAGCGGGATTGGAGACCCAGTACTTC. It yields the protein CASSLVAGLETQYF. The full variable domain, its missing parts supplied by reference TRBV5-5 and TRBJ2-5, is DAGVTQSPTHLIKTRGQQVTLRCSPISGHKSVSWYQQVLGQGPQFIFQYYEKEERGRGNFPDRFSARQFPNYSSELNVNALLLGDSALYLCASSLVAGLETQYFGPGTRLLVL.

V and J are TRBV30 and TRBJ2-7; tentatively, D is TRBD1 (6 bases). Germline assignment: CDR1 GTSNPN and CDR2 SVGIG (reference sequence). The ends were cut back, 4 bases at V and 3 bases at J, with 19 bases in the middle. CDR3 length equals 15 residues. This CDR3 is CAWNTLDSFSYEQYF. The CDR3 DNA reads TGTGCCTGGAATACCCTGGACAGTTTCAGCTACGAGCAGTACTTC.

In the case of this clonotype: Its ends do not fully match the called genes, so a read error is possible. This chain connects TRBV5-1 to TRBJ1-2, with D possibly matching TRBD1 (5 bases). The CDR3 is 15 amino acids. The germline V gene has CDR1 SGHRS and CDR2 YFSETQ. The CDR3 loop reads CASSQTPPGPYGYTF. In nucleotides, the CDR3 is TGTGCCAGCAGCCAGACACCTCCAGGGCCCTATGGCTACACCTTC.